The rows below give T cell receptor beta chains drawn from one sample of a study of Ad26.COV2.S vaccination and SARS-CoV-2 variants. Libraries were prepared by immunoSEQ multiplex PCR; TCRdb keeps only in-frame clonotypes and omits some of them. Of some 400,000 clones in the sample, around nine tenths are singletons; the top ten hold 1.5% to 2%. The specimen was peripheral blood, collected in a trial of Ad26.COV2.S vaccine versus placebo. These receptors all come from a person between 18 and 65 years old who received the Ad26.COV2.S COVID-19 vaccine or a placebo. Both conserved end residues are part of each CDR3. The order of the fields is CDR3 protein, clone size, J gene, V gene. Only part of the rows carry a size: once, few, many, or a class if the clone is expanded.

CDR3aa: CASSGGTGNSYEQYF
abundance: .
j_gene: TRBJ2-7
v_gene: TRBV19

CDR3aa: CASKPGQGNTEAFF
abundance: .
j_gene: TRBJ1-1
v_gene: TRBV7-3

CDR3aa: CASMTGGDNEQFF
abundance: .
j_gene: TRBJ2-1
v_gene: TRBV6-5

CDR3aa: CASSYGSYGYTF
abundance: few
j_gene: TRBJ1-2
v_gene: TRBV5-4

CDR3aa: CSVDPGLATGELFF
abundance: .
j_gene: TRBJ2-2
v_gene: TRBV29-1

CDR3aa: CASSLQGGEQFF
abundance: .
j_gene: TRBJ2-1
v_gene: TRBV19

CDR3aa: CASSQTGTGFGYTF
abundance: .
j_gene: TRBJ1-2
v_gene: TRBV7-2

CDR3aa: CASSPRGERDTQYF
abundance: .
j_gene: TRBJ2-3
v_gene: TRBV5-4

CDR3aa: CASSRGISYEQYF
abundance: .
j_gene: TRBJ2-7
v_gene: TRBV18

CDR3aa: CASSPGGGYNEQFF
abundance: .
j_gene: TRBJ2-1
v_gene: TRBV14

CDR3aa: CASSVTGTYNEQFF
abundance: .
j_gene: TRBJ2-1
v_gene: TRBV5-1

CDR3aa: CASSQDYGGGSSYEQYF
abundance: .
j_gene: TRBJ2-7
v_gene: TRBV4-1

CDR3aa: CASSQRRGSNTGELFF
abundance: .
j_gene: TRBJ2-2
v_gene: TRBV14

CDR3aa: CASSQPGQGPYTGELFF
abundance: .
j_gene: TRBJ2-2
v_gene: TRBV5-4

CDR3aa: CASSPEGGEAADTQYF
abundance: .
j_gene: TRBJ2-3
v_gene: TRBV9

CDR3aa: CAISEGKGQNQPQHF
abundance: .
j_gene: TRBJ1-5
v_gene: TRBV10-3

CDR3aa: CASSLTHGGGPPEQYF
abundance: .
j_gene: TRBJ2-7
v_gene: TRBV7-6

CDR3aa: CASSPAVAPYEQYF
abundance: .
j_gene: TRBJ2-7
v_gene: TRBV18

CDR3aa: CASRERNTEAFF
abundance: .
j_gene: TRBJ1-1
v_gene: TRBV19

CDR3aa: CATSDLKASGSTDTQYF
abundance: .
j_gene: TRBJ2-3
v_gene: TRBV24-1

CDR3aa: CASSFPLGLTYEQYF
abundance: .
j_gene: TRBJ2-7
v_gene: TRBV6-2/TRBV6-3

CDR3aa: CASSQEGVNTEAFF
abundance: .
j_gene: TRBJ1-1
v_gene: TRBV4-2

CDR3aa: CASRYTGEETQYF
abundance: .
j_gene: TRBJ2-5
v_gene: TRBV5-1

CDR3aa: CASSQVVQGLWNEQFF
abundance: .
j_gene: TRBJ2-1
v_gene: TRBV14

CDR3aa: CASSYSAVNTEAFF
abundance: .
j_gene: TRBJ1-1
v_gene: TRBV6-5

CDR3aa: CASSPGQGGEAFF
abundance: .
j_gene: TRBJ1-1
v_gene: TRBV5-1